This is a list of T cell receptor beta chains from one sample in a study of blood T cell repertoires in COVID-19. The method was immunoSEQ multiplex PCR; TCRdb's version includes in-frame clones alone and lacks a portion of them. The sample consists of nearly 300,000 clones, 89% of them appearing once. Sequenced material: PBMCs or T cells enriched from blood (not recorded which). The receptors stem from a woman between 45 and 60 years old who had been exposed to COVID-19. The CDR3 runs from the conserved cysteine through the conserved F or W. The order of the fields is D gene, V gene, J gene, CDR3 protein, CDR3 DNA. D genes are given only for firm matches.

-	TRBV5-6	TRBJ1-2	CASSFGGPYGYTF	TGTGCCAGCAGCTTCGGAGGACCATATGGCTACACCTTC
-	TRBV2	TRBJ2-7	CASSALSSYEQYF	TGTGCCAGCAGTGCATTGAGCTCCTACGAGCAGTACTTC
-	TRBV28	TRBJ1-2	CASSPPGGSHGYTF	TGTGCCAGCAGTCCCCCGGGGGGATCTCATGGCTACACCTTC
-	TRBV21-1	TRBJ2-5	CASSHEGREEGTQYF	TGTGCCAGCAGCCACGAGGGCCGTGAAGAGGGGACCCAGTACTTC
-	TRBV19	TRBJ1-3	CASSTPGTDYGNTIYF	TGTGCCAGTAGTACCCCCGGGACGGACTATGGAAACACCATATATTTT
-	TRBV5-8	TRBJ1-4	CASSLRGSEKLFF	TGTGCCAGCAGCTTGAGAGGAAGTGAAAAACTGTTTTTT
-	TRBV28	TRBJ1-5	CASTRGSGSVQPQHF	TGTGCCAGCACGCGGGGATCGGGGTCTGTTCAGCCCCAGCATTTT
-	TRBV30	TRBJ1-1	CAWSPRDSSKAFF	TGTGCCTGGAGTCCACGCGACAGCTCAAAAGCTTTCTTT
-	TRBV21-1	TRBJ2-1	CASSRTGPEQFF	TGTGCCAGCAGCAGAACAGGGCCTGAGCAGTTCTTC
TRBD2	TRBV7-2	TRBJ2-1	CASSLAGGAGSYNEQFF	TGTGCCAGCAGCTTAGCCGGGGGGGCGGGCTCCTACAATGAGCAGTTCTTC